This TCR beta chain was observed in a study of identical twins. The study, taken as a whole, reports: Alpha sequences out of frame and shared by twins had excess low generation probability. With monozygotic twins, out-of-frame TCR alpha sharing exceeded what models estimated.

cDNA molecules carried unique molecular identifiers, and template switching added a universal primer site. MiXCR, applied by TCRdb to the 5' RACE reads, yields one record per CDR3 protein. Altogether about 690,000 distinct CDR3 sequences are present, less than 7% being singletons, with the ten largest covering around 1.7%. Every donor was a healthy Caucasian. With regard to this clonotype: Its matching antigen is unknown.

The V segment lost 7 bases and the J segment 3 bases; nucleotides outside the gene matches: 14. There are 19 residues in the CDR3. Germline CDR1 MNHNS, CDR2 SASEGT. V gene TRBV6-1 combines with J gene TRBJ2-1; 14 bases are shared with TRBD2. Sequenced input: naive T cells sorted from blood. The receptor was isolated from a man between 18 and 35 years old in good health. In nucleotides, the CDR3 is TGTGCCAGCAAATTCGGGACTAGCGGGAGTTTCGGCGTCTACAATGAGCAGTTCTTC. It specifies CASKFGTSGSFGVYNEQFF.